A single sample is the source of the 24 T cell receptor beta chains below, sequenced in a study of blood T cell repertoires in COVID-19. Using immunoSEQ multiplex PCR, the repertoire was profiled, and TCRdb retains in-frame clones only, with some absent. The sample has over 50,000 clones, 85% to 90% seen once. Sequenced: peripheral blood. Source of these receptors: an older man with active COVID-19.

V gene TRBV27 combines with J gene TRBJ1-5; possible D gene TRBD1, 6 bases. Trimming took off 9 bases at V and 4 bases at J, with 16 bases between the two ends. The germline gives CDR1 MNHEY, CDR2 SMNVEV (reference sequence). The CDR3 has 14 amino acids. CDR3 in amino acids: CASSRQATNQPQHF. CDR3 in DNA: TGTGCCAGTTCTAGACAGGCCACAAATCAGCCCCAGCATTTT.

The chain recombines TRBV3-1 (or the pseudogene TRBV3-2) with TRBJ1-4; weak D call: TRBD1 (6 bases). The CDR3 runs 16 residues. The V gene lost 3 bases and the J gene lost 8 bases, with 19 bases spanning the gap. In germline, CDR1 is LGHDT, CDR2 YNNKEL (reference sequence). The CDR3 DNA follows: TGTGCCAGCAGCCAGGTCTGGGGGGGCGCAGGAGAAAAACTGTTTTTT. This codes for CASSQVWGGAGEKLFF.

This chain links TRBV27 with TRBJ2-1, with D maybe TRBD2 (6 bases). This CDR3 is built from 17 residues. Germline CDR1 and CDR2: MNHEY and SMNVEV (reference sequence). V dropped 1 base and J dropped 4 bases, with 17 bases sitting between them. In nucleotides, the CDR3 is TGTGCCAGCAGTTTATGGCGGGGATCAGAGGGATACAATGAGCAGTTCTTC. It translates to CASSLWRGSEGYNEQFF.

This clone was recorded a few times. The rearrangement links TRBV7-2 to TRBJ2-7; D ambiguous. The germline V gene has CDR1 SGHTA and CDR2 FQGNSA. This CDR3 region has 13 residues. The V and J ends lost 0 bases and 5 bases respectively, with 8 bases between them. As DNA, the CDR3 is TGTGCCAGCAGCTTAGCGCGCCAGGACGAGCAGTACTTC. This encodes CASSLARQDEQYF.

The J gene is TRBJ1-2, the V gene TRBV15; D gene ambiguous. Trimming shortened V by 3 bases and J by 8 bases, and 13 bases separated the two germline ends. The CDR3 has 13 amino acids. Per the germline V gene, CDR1 is LNHNV and CDR2 is YYDKDF (reference sequence). The CDR3 reads CATSREGYEGYTF. CDR3 coding DNA: TGTGCCACCAGCAGGGAGGGCTACGAGGGCTACACCTTC.

This clone was seen a single time. J is TRBJ1-4 and V is TRBV7-2, with TRBD1 identical over 7 bases. The CDR3 totals 15 residues. Germline trimming cut 3 bases from V and 8 bases from J; bases unmatched to any gene: 9. In germline, CDR1 is SGHTA, CDR2 FQGNSA. CDR3 loop: CASSFWTRGREKLFF. The CDR3 nucleotides are TGTGCCAGCAGCTTCTGGACCAGGGGGAGAGAAAAACTGTTTTTT.

This clone turned up a few times. This chain joins TRBV27 and TRBJ2-5; D is possibly TRBD2 (6 bases). The CDR3 runs to 15 residues. The V end was cut by 3 bases, the J end by 2 bases, with 13 bases between. The V gene's germline CDR1 is MNHEY and CDR2 SMNVEV (reference sequence). CDR3 loop: CASSFLQGGQETQYF. CDR3 DNA sequence: TGTGCCAGCAGTTTCCTTCAAGGAGGGCAAGAGACCCAGTACTTC.

This chain links TRBV5-1 with TRBJ2-1, with D tentatively TRBD2 (5 bases). Germline V gene lookup returns CDR1 SGHRS and CDR2 YFSETQ. The CDR3 runs 15 residues. V was pared by 0 bases and J by 0 bases, with 7 bases between. CDR3 nucleotide sequence: TGCGCCAGCAGCTTGGCGGGGAGCTCCTACAATGAGCAGTTCTTC. Translating gives CASSLAGSSYNEQFF.

This chain joins TRBV10-3 and TRBJ1-3; D is unclear. CDR3 length equals 12 residues. The V end lost 7 bases, the J end lost 0 bases, and 4 bases lay between the germline ends. Germline CDR1 is ENHRY and CDR2 is SYGVKD. This CDR3 is CAIMSSGNTIYF. The CDR3 DNA sequence: TGTGCCATCATGAGCTCTGGAAACACCATATATTTT.

This clone was seen a handful of times. The chain employs TRBV5-6 and TRBJ2-3; D unclear. V gave up 8 bases and J gave up 10 bases, with 14 bases separating them. Per germline, CDR1 SGHDT and CDR2 YYEEEE. CDR3 size: 11 residues. In nucleotides, the CDR3 is TGTGCCAGTCCCCCTCGTAGTGCGCAGTATTTT. Residues: CASPPRSAQYF.

The chain links TRBV2 to TRBJ1-5, with 7 bases fitting TRBD1. The V segment lost 3 bases and the J segment 5 bases; nucleotides outside the gene matches: 4. The CDR3 is 14 amino acids. Germline assignment: CDR1 SNHLY and CDR2 FYNNEI. CDR3: CASSERQGDQPQHF. CDR3 nucleotide sequence: TGTGCCAGCAGTGAGCGTCAGGGGGATCAGCCCCAGCATTTT.

The chain has TRBV19 and TRBJ2-2; D is possibly TRBD2 (6 bases). CDR1 is LNHDA, CDR2 SQIVND, per germline (reference sequence). V lost 5 bases and J lost 5, with 21 bases in between. The CDR3 is 17 amino acids. The CDR3 region has the DNA TGTGCCAGTAGTGTAAGCCGACTAGTGGGGGGAACCGGGGAGCTGTTTTTT. Amino acid sequence: CASSVSRLVGGTGELFF. Combining the CDR3 with reference TRBV19 and TRBJ2-2 gives the whole variable domain DGGITQSPKYLFRKEGQNVTLSCEQNLNHDAMYWYRQDPGQGLRLIYYSQIVNDFQKGDIAEGYSVSREKKESFPLTVTSAQKNPTAFYLCASSVSRLVGGTGELFFGEGSRLTVL.

The chain joins TRBV11-2 to TRBJ2-1; weak D call: TRBD2 (6 bases). With 5 bases removed from V and 0 bases from J, the gap between germline ends came to 14 bases. The V gene's germline CDR1 is SGHAT and CDR2 FQNNGV. The CDR3 totals 16 residues. CDR3 coding DNA: TGTGCCAGCAGCCGGGACTCCTTGAGCTCCTACAATGAGCAGTTCTTC. Translating it yields CASSRDSLSSYNEQFF.

The rearrangement joins TRBV7-3 to TRBJ1-5; D gene ambiguous. Germline V gene data show CDR1 as SGHTA and CDR2 as FQGTGA. This CDR3 has 13 amino acids. V shed 0 bases and J shed 5 bases, with 5 bases lying between them. The chain's CDR3 is CASSLTSDQPQHF. The DNA for the CDR3 is TGTGCCAGCAGCTTAACGAGCGATCAGCCCCAGCATTTT. The full variable domain, with the rest looked up from reference TRBV7-3 and TRBJ1-5, is GAGVSQTPSNKVTEKGKYVELRCDPISGHTALYWYRQSLGQGPEFLIYFQGTGAADDSGLPNDRFFAVRPEGSVSTLKIQRTERGDSAVYLCASSLTSDQPQHFGDGTRLSIL.

The V and J genes are TRBV29-1 and TRBJ1-1; 10 nucleotides agree with TRBD1. There are 13 residues in the CDR3. V was clipped by 6 bases and J by 10 bases; unmatched bases: 11. The germline CDR1 and CDR2 sequences are SQVTM and ANQGSEA. CDR3 region: CSVPGTGARGAFF. Here the CDR3 DNA reads TGCAGCGTCCCCGGGACAGGGGCTCGAGGAGCTTTCTTT. The entire variable domain, with the rest obtained from reference TRBV29-1 and TRBJ1-1, is as follows: SAVISQKPSRDICQRGTSLTIQCQVDSQVTMMFWYRQQPGQSLTLIATANQGSEATYESGFVIDKFPISRPNLTFSTLTVSNMSPEDSSIYLCSVPGTGARGAFFGQGTRLTVV.

The chain joins TRBV5-1 to TRBJ1-4; D remains unclear. The CDR3 runs 15 residues. Germline V gene data show CDR1 as SGHRS and CDR2 as YFSETQ. Trimming took 2 bases from V and 2 from J, leaving 10 bases between them. The CDR3 nucleotides read TGCGCCAGCAGCTTAGACAAGGCGACTAATGAAAAACTGTTTTTT. Amino acid sequence: CASSLDKATNEKLFF.

J is TRBJ1-1 and V is TRBV3-1 (or the pseudogene TRBV3-2); 7 bases are a match to TRBD1. The J segment lost 5 bases and the V segment lost 1 base, leaving 16 bases of the junction unmatched. This CDR3 has 18 residues. Germline lookup yields CDR1 LGHDT and CDR2 YNNKEL (reference sequence). The CDR3 here is CASSQAGPGGGSGTEAFF. The CDR3 region has the DNA TGTGCCAGCAGCCAAGCGGGGCCAGGGGGAGGCTCGGGGACTGAAGCTTTCTTT.

The rearrangement joins TRBV18 to TRBJ2-1, with D perhaps matching TRBD2 (5 bases). Per germline, CDR1 KGHSH and CDR2 LQKENI. The length of the CDR3 is 16 residues. Trimming stripped 0 bases from V and 3 bases from J, with 12 bases between. CDR3 nucleotide sequence: TGTGCCAGCTCACCACCGAGTAGGACTGACTACAATGAGCAGTTCTTC. Protein: CASSPPSRTDYNEQFF.

This clone was seen just once. The gene calls are TRBV6-5 and TRBJ2-5; 8 nucleotides align to TRBD2. The CDR3 consists of 14 residues. Germline loops: CDR1 MNHEY, CDR2 SVGAGI. The J segment lost 5 bases and the V segment lost 6 bases, leaving 8 bases of the junction unmatched. The CDR3 loop is CASRPSGGRETQYF. DNA for the CDR3: TGTGCCAGCAGGCCCTCGGGGGGGCGCGAGACCCAGTACTTC.

J is TRBJ1-1 and V is TRBV9, with TRBD1 as a possible D gene (6 bases). The germline V and J ends were trimmed by 4 bases and 0 bases, with 10 bases remaining between them. The CDR3 runs 14 residues. Germline V gives CDR1 SGDLS, CDR2 YYNGEE. The CDR3 protein is CASSRTEMNTEAFF. The CDR3 DNA reads TGTGCCAGCAGCCGGACAGAGATGAACACTGAAGCTTTCTTT. The variable domain in full, with the rest retrieved from reference TRBV9 and TRBJ1-1, is DSGVTQTPKHLITATGQRVTLRCSPRSGDLSVYWYQQSLDQGLQFLIQYYNGEERAKGNILERFSAQQFPDLHSELNLSSLELGDSALYFCASSRTEMNTEAFFGQGTRLTVV.

The CDR3: CASSLDPTRGILYGYTF. CDR3 DNA sequence: TGTGCCAGCAGCTTAGACCCCACACGGGGGATCCTCTATGGCTACACCTTC. The chain recombines TRBV7-8 with TRBJ1-2; perhaps TRBD1 as D (5 bases). The CDR3 is 17 residues long. The germline CDR1 and CDR2 sequences are SGHVS and FQNEAQ. Trimming removed 1 base at V and 4 bases at J, with 19 bases between.

The chain is built from TRBV12-5 and TRBJ2-2; D uncertain. The CDR3 has 12 amino acids. Trimming stripped 0 bases from V and 7 bases from J, with 3 bases between. Germline V CDR1 and CDR2: LGHNT, FRNRAP. The CDR3 reads CASGLVHGELFF. In DNA, the CDR3 is TGTGCTAGTGGTTTGGTACACGGGGAGCTGTTTTTT. The complete variable domain, with remaining parts taken from reference TRBV12-5 and TRBJ2-2, reads DARVTQTPRHKVTEMGQEVTMRCQPILGHNTVFWYRQTMMQGLELLAYFRNRAPLDDSGMPKDRFSAEMPDATLATLKIQPSEPRDSAVYFCASGLVHGELFFGEGSRLTVL.

The V call is TRBV24-1, the J call TRBJ1-5; 9 nucleotides match TRBD1. Trimming took 4 bases from V and 2 from J; bases not matched to a gene: 2. Germline CDR1 KGHDR, CDR2 SFDVKD. The length of the CDR3 is 15 residues. This chain's CDR3 is CATSEGQGGNQPQHF. DNA for the CDR3: TGTGCCACCAGTGAGGGACAGGGTGGCAATCAGCCCCAGCATTTT.

J is TRBJ1-1 and V is TRBV12-3 or TRBV12-4; D possibly corresponds to TRBD1 (6 bases). Trimming took 10 bases from V and 5 from J, leaving 17 bases between them. The CDR3 is 13 amino acids. CDR3 residues: CAIRGGERTEAFF. CDR3 DNA: TGTGCCATCAGAGGGGGGGAGCGGACTGAAGCTTTCTTT.